The text below deals with one TCR beta chain. Its matching antigen is unknown. The germline gene is not matched at one end of the junction; a read error may be the cause. The sample carries other DNA sequences with the same CDR3. Sampling of blood occurred at baseline, cycle 4 day 1, and cycle 7 day 1. This entry is derived from a study of OX40 agonist ivuxolimab in advanced cancers. Study at large: It was ivuxolimab, an agonistic anti-OX40 (CD134) antibody, that patients were treated with. Study observations and caveats: At doses 0.1 to 3.0 mg/kg, CD4+ and CD8+ clones expanded.

Some clones are missing from TCRdb's copy, which holds only in-frame ones; the method was immunoSEQ multiplex PCR. Here the sample spans around 76,000 clones, just under 80% being singletons. This clonotype originated in an adult with an advanced solid tumor such as melanoma, head and neck, liver or kidney cancer. The starting material was CD4+ or CD8+ T cells sorted from blood, obtained in a trial of the OX40 agonist ivuxolimab.

The CDR3 DNA is TGTGCCTGGAAGGGACAGGGGGACTTTCAGCCCCAACATTTT. Translating gives CAWKGQGDFQPQHF. This chain links TRBV30 with TRBJ1-5; TRBD1 aligns across 11 bases. This CDR3 region has 14 residues. The germline gives CDR1 GTSNPN, CDR2 SVGIG (reference sequence). The full variable domain, with the rest looked up from reference TRBV30 and TRBJ1-5, is SQTIHQWPATLVQPVGSPLSLECTVEGTSNPNLYWYRQAAGRGLQLLFYSVGIGQISSEVPQNLSASRPQDRQFILSSKKLLLSDSGFYLCAWKGQGDFQPQHFGDGTRLSIL.